The 5 T cell receptor beta chains given below trace back to one sample, sequenced in a study of T cells expressing NK-cell markers (dated by TCRdb to 2020 to 2022). The protocol used for the library was 5' RACE. The sequencer listed for this sample is Illumina HiSeq 2000. TCRdb reprocessed the reads into one record per CDR3 protein sequence, lacking DNA. This sample's table lists approximately 550,000 distinct CDR3 sequences. The biggest ten clones account for approximately 3.5% of the sample. The sequenced sample was blood T cells: a sorted CD56 or NKG2C T cell subset, CD4+ or CD8+ T cells, or bulk PBMC T cells (not recorded which). These TCRs come from a young man in good health. Donor details come from another sample of the same person, matched by shared clones.

This sequence joins TRBV7-9 and TRBJ2-5; TCRdb outputs TRBD2, but without DNA this stays unchecked. This CDR3 spans 15 amino acids. Germline V gene lookup returns CDR1 SEHNR and CDR2 FQNEAQ (reference sequence). CDR3 sequence: CASSFKRVGRETQYF.

The chain uses TRBV18 and TRBJ2-5; the D gene TCRdb calls, TRBD1, cannot be checked with no DNA. This CDR3 is 15 amino acids long. The germline CDR1 and CDR2 sequences are KGHSH and LQKENI. The CDR3 loop reads CASSPETARQETQYF.

The V call is TRBV5-5, the J call TRBJ1-5. This CDR3 is 16 amino acids long. The germline gives CDR1 SGHKS, CDR2 YYEKEE (reference sequence). The CDR3 protein is CASSWGGGRSNQPQHF.

The V and J genes are TRBV4-1 and TRBJ2-2; TCRdb picks TRBD1, but there is no DNA to check that call. Germline-derived CDR1 and CDR2 are MGHRA and YSYEKL. The length of the CDR3 is 15 residues. The CDR3 loop is CASTHAGTYNGELFF.

The genes are TRBV4-2 and TRBJ2-1; TCRdb selects TRBD2, and the lack of DNA leaves this call unchecked. The CDR3 runs 19 residues. Germline CDR1 and CDR2: LGHNA and YNFKEQ. CDR3 loop: CASSRGLAGGRGSYNEQFF.